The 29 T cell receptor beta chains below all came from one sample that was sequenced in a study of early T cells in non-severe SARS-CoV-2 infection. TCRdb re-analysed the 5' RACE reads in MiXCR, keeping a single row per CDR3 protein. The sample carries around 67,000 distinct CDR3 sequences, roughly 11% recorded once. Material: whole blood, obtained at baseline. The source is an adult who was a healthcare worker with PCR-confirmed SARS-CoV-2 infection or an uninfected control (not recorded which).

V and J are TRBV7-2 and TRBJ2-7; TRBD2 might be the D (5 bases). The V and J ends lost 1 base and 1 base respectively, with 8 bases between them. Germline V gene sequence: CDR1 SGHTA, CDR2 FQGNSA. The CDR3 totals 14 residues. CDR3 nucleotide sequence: TGTGCCAGCAGCTTAGTGGGCGGGTCCTACGAGCAGTACTTC. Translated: CASSLVGGSYEQYF.

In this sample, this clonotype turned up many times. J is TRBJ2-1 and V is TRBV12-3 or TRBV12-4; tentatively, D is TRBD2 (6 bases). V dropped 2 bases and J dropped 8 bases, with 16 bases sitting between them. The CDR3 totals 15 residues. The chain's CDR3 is CASSLLTGVIYEQFF. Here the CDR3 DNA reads TGTGCCAGCAGTTTATTAACGGGAGTCATCTATGAGCAGTTCTTC.

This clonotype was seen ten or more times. The CDR3 here is CASIQPGTGSQTQYF. Written as DNA, the CDR3 is TGTGCCAGTATACAACCCGGGACAGGATCCCAGACCCAGTACTTC. The J gene is TRBJ2-5, the V gene TRBV19; TRBD1 matches at 8 bases. The trim removed 7 bases at V and 6 bases at J, leaving 13 bases unmatched. CDR3 length: 15 amino acids. Germline CDR1 is LNHDA and CDR2 is SQIVND (reference sequence).

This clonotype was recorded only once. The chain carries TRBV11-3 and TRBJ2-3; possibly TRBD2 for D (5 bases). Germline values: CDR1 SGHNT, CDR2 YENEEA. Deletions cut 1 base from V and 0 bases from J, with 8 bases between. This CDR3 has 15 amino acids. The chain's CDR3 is CASSLASGSTDTQYF. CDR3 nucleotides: TGTGCCAGCAGCTTAGCCAGCGGAAGCACAGATACGCAGTATTTT. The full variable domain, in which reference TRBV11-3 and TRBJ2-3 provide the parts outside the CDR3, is EAGVVQSPRYKIIEKKQPVAFWCNPISGHNTLYWYLQNLGQGPELLIRYENEEAVDDSQLPKDRFSAERLKGVDSTLKIQPAELGDSAVYLCASSLASGSTDTQYFGPGTRLTVL.

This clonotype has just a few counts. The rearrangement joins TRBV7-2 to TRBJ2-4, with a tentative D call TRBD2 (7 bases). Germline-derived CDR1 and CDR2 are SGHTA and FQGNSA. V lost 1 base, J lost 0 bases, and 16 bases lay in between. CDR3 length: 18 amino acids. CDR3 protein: CASSLGSRGALAKNIQYF. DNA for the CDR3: TGTGCCAGCAGCTTAGGGTCCCGGGGGGCCTTAGCCAAAAACATTCAGTACTTC.

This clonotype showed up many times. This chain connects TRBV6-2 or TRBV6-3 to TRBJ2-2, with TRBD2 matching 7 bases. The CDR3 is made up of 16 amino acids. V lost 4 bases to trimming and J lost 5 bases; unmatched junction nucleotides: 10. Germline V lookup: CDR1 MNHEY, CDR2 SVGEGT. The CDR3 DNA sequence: TGTGCCAGCAGTTTCCGGACTAGTCACGGTACCGGGGAGCTGTTTTTT. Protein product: CASSFRTSHGTGELFF.

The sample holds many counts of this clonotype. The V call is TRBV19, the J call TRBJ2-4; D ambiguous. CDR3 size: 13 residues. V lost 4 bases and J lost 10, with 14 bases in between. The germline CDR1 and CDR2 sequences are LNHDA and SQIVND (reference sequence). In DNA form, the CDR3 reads TGTGCCAGTAGTACGGACCAGACCTCGATTCAGTACTTC. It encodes CASSTDQTSIQYF.

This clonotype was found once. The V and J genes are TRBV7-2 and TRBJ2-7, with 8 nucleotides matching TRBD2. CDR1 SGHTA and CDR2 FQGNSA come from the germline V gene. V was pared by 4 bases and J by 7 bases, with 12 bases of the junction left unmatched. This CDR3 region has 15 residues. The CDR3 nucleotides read TGTGCCAGCAGCTATGAGCCAGCGGGAGTATGGGAGCAGTACTTC. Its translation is CASSYEPAGVWEQYF.

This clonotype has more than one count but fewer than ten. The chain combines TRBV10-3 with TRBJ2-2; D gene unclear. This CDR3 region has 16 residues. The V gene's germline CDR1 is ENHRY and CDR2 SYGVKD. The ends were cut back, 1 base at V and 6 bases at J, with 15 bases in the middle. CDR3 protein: CAISEWTEPRSGELFF. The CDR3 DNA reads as TGTGCCATCAGTGAGTGGACCGAGCCAAGATCCGGGGAGCTGTTTTTT.

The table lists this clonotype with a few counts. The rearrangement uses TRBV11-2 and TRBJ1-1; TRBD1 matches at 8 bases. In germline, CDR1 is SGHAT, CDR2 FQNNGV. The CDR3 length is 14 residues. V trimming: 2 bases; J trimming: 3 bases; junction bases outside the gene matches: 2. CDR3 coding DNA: TGTGCCAGCAGCTTACCAGGGGGCCACACTGAAGCTTTCTTT. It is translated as CASSLPGGHTEAFF.

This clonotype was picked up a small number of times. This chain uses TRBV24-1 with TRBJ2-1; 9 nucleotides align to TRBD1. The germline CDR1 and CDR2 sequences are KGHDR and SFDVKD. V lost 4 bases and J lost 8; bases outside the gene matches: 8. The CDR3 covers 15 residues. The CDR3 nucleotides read TGTGCCACCAGTGAGGCCGGGACAGGGTACGATGAGCAGTTCTTC. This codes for CATSEAGTGYDEQFF.

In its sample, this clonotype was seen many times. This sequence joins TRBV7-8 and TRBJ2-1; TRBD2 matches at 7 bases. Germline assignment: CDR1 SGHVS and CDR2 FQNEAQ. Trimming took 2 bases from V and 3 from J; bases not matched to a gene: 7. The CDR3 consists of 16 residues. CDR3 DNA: TGTGCCAGCAGCTTATTCGCTAGCGGTAGCTACAATGAGCAGTTCTTC. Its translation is CASSLFASGSYNEQFF.

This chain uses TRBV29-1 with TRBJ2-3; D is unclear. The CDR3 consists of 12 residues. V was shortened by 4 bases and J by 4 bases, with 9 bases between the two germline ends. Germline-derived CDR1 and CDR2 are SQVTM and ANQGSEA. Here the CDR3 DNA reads TGCAGCGTTGTTTCTAAGGCAGATACGCAGTATTTT. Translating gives CSVVSKADTQYF.

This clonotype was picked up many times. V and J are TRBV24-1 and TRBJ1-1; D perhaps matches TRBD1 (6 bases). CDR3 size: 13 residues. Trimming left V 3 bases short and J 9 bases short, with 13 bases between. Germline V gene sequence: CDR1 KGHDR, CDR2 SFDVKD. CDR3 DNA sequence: TGTGCCACCAGTGATCCCTGGGGGGCGAAAGCTTTCTTT. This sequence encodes CATSDPWGAKAFF.

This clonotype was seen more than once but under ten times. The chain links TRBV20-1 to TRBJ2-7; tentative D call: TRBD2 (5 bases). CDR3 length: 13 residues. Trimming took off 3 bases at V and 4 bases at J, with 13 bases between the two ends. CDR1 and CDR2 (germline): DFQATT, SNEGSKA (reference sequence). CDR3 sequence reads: CSARRTAGYEQYF. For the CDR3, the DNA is TGCAGTGCTAGGCGGACCGCGGGTTACGAGCAGTACTTC.

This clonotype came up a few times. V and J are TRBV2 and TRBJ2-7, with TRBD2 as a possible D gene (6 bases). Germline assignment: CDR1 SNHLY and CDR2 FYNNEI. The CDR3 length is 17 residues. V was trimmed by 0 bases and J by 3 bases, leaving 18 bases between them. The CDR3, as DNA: TGTGCCAGCAGTGAAGCGCTAGTGGGTAGCGGTCGCTACGAGCAGTACTTC. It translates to CASSEALVGSGRYEQYF. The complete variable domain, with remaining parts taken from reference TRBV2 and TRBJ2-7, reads EPEVTQTPSHQVTQMGQEVILRCVPISNHLYFYWYRQILGQKVEFLVSFYNNEISEKSEIFDDQFSVERPDGSNFTLKIRSTKLEDSAMYFCASSEALVGSGRYEQYFGPGTRLTVT.

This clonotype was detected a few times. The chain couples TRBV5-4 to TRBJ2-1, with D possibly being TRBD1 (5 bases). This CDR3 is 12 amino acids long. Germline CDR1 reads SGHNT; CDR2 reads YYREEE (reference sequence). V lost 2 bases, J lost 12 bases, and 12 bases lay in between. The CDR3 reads CASSFDSDGQFF. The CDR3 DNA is TGTGCCAGCAGCTTTGACAGTGACGGGCAGTTCTTC.

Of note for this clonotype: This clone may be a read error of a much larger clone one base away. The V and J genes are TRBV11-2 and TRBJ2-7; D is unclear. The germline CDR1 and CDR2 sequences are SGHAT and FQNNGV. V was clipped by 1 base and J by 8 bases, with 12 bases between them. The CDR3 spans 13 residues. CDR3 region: CASSLVGDRKQYF. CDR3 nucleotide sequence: TGTGCCAGCAGCTTAGTAGGCGATCGCAAGCAGTACTTC.

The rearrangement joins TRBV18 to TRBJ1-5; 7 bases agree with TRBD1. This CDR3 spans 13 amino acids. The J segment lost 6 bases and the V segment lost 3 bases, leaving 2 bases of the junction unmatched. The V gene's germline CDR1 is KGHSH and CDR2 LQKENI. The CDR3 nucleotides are TGTGCCAGCTCACCGGGACAGAGTCAGCCCCAGCATTTT. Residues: CASSPGQSQPQHF.

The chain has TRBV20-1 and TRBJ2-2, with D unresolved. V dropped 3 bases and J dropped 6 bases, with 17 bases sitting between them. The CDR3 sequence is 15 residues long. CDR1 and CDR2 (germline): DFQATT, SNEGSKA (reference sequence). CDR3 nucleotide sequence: TGCAGTGCTAGCCCGACGGGTATTCGTGCCGGGGAGCTGTTTTTT. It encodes CSASPTGIRAGELFF.

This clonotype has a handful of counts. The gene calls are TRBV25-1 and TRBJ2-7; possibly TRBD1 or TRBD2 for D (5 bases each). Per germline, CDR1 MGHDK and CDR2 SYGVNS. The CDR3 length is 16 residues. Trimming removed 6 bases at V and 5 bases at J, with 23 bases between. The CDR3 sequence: CASSLNFGRESHEQYF. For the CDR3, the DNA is TGTGCCAGCAGCCTAAACTTCGGCAGGGAGTCCCACGAGCAGTACTTC.

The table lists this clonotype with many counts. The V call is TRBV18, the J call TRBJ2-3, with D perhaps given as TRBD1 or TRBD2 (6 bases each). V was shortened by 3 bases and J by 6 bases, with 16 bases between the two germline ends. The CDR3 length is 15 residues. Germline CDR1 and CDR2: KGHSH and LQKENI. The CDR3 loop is CASSPPGGHGDTQYF. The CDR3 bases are TGTGCCAGCTCACCCCCCGGGGGCCATGGGGATACGCAGTATTTT. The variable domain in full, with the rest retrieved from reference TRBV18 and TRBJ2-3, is NAGVMQNPRHLVRRRGQEARLRCSPMKGHSHVYWYRQLPEEGLKFMVYLQKENIIDESGMPKERFSAEFPKEGPSILRIQQVVRGDSAAYFCASSPPGGHGDTQYFGPGTRLTVL.

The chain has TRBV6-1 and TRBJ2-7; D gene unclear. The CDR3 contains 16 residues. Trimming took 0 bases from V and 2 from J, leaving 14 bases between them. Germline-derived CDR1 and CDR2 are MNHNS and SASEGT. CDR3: CASSEAAVLLTYEQYF. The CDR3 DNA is TGTGCCAGCAGTGAAGCGGCCGTCCTACTCACCTACGAGCAGTACTTC.

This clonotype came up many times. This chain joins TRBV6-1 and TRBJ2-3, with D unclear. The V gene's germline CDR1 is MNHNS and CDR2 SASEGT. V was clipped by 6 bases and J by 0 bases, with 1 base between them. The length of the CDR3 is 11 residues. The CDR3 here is CASRSTDTQYF. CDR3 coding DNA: TGTGCCAGCAGGAGCACAGATACGCAGTATTTT.

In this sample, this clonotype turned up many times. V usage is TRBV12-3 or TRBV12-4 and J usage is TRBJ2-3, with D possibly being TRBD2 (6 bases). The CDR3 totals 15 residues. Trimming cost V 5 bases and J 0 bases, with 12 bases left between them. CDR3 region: CASSPSVPSTDTQYF. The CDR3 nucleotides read TGTGCCAGCAGTCCTAGCGTCCCTAGCACAGATACGCAGTATTTT.

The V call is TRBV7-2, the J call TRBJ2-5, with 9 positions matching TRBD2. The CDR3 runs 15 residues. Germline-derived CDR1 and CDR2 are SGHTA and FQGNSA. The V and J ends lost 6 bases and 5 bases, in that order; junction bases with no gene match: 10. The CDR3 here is CASRPSGERQETQYF. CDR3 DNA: TGTGCCAGCAGACCTAGCGGGGAGAGGCAGGAGACCCAGTACTTC.

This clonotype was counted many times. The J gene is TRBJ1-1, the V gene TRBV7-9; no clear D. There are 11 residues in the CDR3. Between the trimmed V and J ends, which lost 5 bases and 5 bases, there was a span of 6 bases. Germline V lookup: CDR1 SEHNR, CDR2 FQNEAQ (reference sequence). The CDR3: CASSPLTEAFF. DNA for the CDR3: TGTGCCAGCAGCCCGCTGACTGAAGCTTTCTTT.

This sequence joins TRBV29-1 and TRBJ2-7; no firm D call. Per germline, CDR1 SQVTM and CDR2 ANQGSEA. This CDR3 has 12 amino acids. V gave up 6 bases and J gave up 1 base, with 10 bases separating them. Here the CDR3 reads CSVAGPSYEQYF. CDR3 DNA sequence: TGCAGCGTCGCAGGACCGTCCTACGAGCAGTACTTC.

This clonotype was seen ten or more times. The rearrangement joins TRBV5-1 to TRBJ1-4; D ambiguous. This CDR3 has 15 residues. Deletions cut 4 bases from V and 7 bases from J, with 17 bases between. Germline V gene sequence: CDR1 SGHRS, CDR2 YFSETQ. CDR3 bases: TGCGCCAGCAGCCTACAGTCGGGAAGCGGTGAAAAACTGTTTTTT. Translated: CASSLQSGSGEKLFF.